Listed below are T cell receptor beta chains from one sample, sequenced in a study of shared clonotypes between healthy human individuals. Repertoires were generated with immunoSEQ multiplex PCR, while TCRdb's copy carries only in-frame clones and drops some. Here the sample spans millions of clones, about 95% being singletons. The sample taken for sequencing was naive CD8+ T cells sorted from blood. The receptors originated from a young man in good health. CDR3s include the opening cysteine and the closing phenylalanine or tryptophan. The D gene is left open where the match is weak. Size is omitted from some rows. Given values are once, few, many or a class for expanded clones.

size: -; D: -; J: TRBJ2-7; V: TRBV6-6; CDR3: CASVSQGLGLEQYF; DNA: TGTGCCAGCGTGTCCCAGGGGCTGGGGCTCGAGCAGTACTTC
size: -; D: TRBD2; J: TRBJ2-3; V: TRBV7-8; CDR3: CASGLGGTDTQYF; DNA: TGTGCCAGCGGACTAGGTGGCACAGATACGCAGTATTTT
size: -; D: TRBD1; J: TRBJ2-6; V: TRBV7-2; CDR3: CASSLGARGLSGANVLTF; DNA: TGTGCCAGCAGCTTAGGCGCCAGGGGGCTTTCTGGGGCCAACGTCCTGACTTTC
size: -; D: TRBD2; J: TRBJ2-1; V: TRBV6-1; CDR3: CASSDPSSGGYNEQFF; DNA: TGTGCCAGCAGTGACCCCTCTAGCGGGGGTTACAATGAGCAGTTCTTC
size: few; D: TRBD2; J: TRBJ2-5; V: TRBV11-3; CDR3: CASSSGLAGGQETQYF; DNA: TGTGCCAGCAGCTCCGGACTAGCGGGGGGCCAAGAGACCCAGTACTTC
size: -; D: TRBD1; J: TRBJ2-5; V: TRBV2; CDR3: CATTTDRGEETQYF; DNA: TGTGCCACAACCACGGACAGGGGTGAAGAGACCCAGTACTTC
size: -; D: TRBD1; J: TRBJ1-5; V: TRBV27; CDR3: CASSFVKGAAPQHF; DNA: TGTGCCAGCAGTTTCGTGAAGGGGGCCGCGCCCCAGCATTTT
size: -; D: -; J: TRBJ2-1; V: TRBV6-6; CDR3: CASSLEYNEQFF; DNA: TGTGCCAGCAGCCTCGAATACAATGAGCAGTTCTTC
size: -; D: TRBD2; J: TRBJ2-1; V: TRBV27; CDR3: CASSPTWEGYNEQFF; DNA: TGTGCCAGCAGTCCAACTTGGGAGGGATACAATGAGCAGTTCTTC
size: -; D: TRBD2; J: TRBJ2-7; V: TRBV28; CDR3: CASGGGAWQYF; DNA: TGTGCCAGCGGGGGAGGGGCGTGGCAGTACTTC
size: -; D: -; J: TRBJ2-7; V: TRBV4-1; CDR3: CASSPASSRVYEQYF; DNA: TGCGCCAGCAGCCCCGCCTCGTCTAGGGTGTACGAGCAGTACTTC
size: -; D: TRBD1; J: TRBJ1-4; V: TRBV25-1; CDR3: CATRRGGADEKLFF; DNA: TGTGCCACCCGAAGAGGGGGCGCGGATGAAAAACTGTTTTTT
size: -; D: -; J: TRBJ2-3; V: TRBV9; CDR3: CASSARLGVSDTQYF; DNA: TGTGCCAGCAGCGCCCGACTAGGAGTTTCAGATACGCAGTATTTT
size: -; D: TRBD2; J: TRBJ2-2; V: TRBV5-1; CDR3: CASSLLAGDTGELFF; DNA: TGCGCCAGCAGCTTGCTAGCGGGAGACACCGGGGAGCTGTTTTTT
size: -; D: TRBD1; J: TRBJ1-1; V: TRBV19; CDR3: CASSSDRDTHEAFF; DNA: TGTGCCAGTAGTTCGGACAGGGACACCCATGAAGCTTTCTTT
size: -; D: -; J: TRBJ1-6; V: TRBV27; CDR3: CASSLRQGSSYNSPLHF; DNA: TGTGCCAGCAGTTTACGGCAGGGAAGCTCCTATAATTCACCCCTCCACTTT
size: once; D: TRBD1; J: TRBJ1-2; V: TRBV11-2; CDR3: CASSLVPGTGYGYTF; DNA: TGTGCCAGCAGCTTAGTTCCCGGGACAGGGTATGGCTACACCTTC
size: -; D: -; J: TRBJ2-5; V: TRBV6-5; CDR3: CASSYTSEIETQYF; DNA: TGTGCCAGCAGTTACACTTCAGAGATCGAGACCCAGTACTTC
size: once; D: TRBD1; J: TRBJ2-5; V: TRBV30; CDR3: CAWSVGQGFETQYF; DNA: TGTGCCTGGAGTGTTGGACAGGGGTTCGAGACCCAGTACTTC
size: -; D: -; J: TRBJ2-7; V: TRBV19; CDR3: CASSIDTTGASYEQYF; DNA: TGTGCCAGTAGTATAGATACCACCGGGGCATCCTACGAGCAGTACTTC
size: -; D: -; J: TRBJ2-1; V: TRBV6-6; CDR3: CASTPVGSYNEQFF; DNA: TGTGCCAGCACCCCCGTAGGTTCCTACAATGAGCAGTTCTTC
size: -; D: -; J: TRBJ2-7; V: TRBV29-1; CDR3: CSGLDTRSYEQYF; DNA: TGCAGCGGGCTAGACACCCGCTCCTACGAGCAGTACTTC
size: -; D: -; J: TRBJ2-7; V: TRBV6-6; CDR3: CASSYVEGKGPEQYF; DNA: TGTGCCAGCAGTTACGTAGAGGGAAAGGGCCCCGAGCAGTACTTC
size: -; D: TRBD2; J: TRBJ2-7; V: TRBV6-5; CDR3: CASSYSTSGADYEQYF; DNA: TGTGCCAGCAGTTACTCGACTAGCGGAGCCGACTACGAGCAGTACTTC
size: -; D: TRBD1; J: TRBJ1-2; V: TRBV30; CDR3: CAWSAGTGVNGYTF; DNA: TGTGCCTGGAGTGCGGGGACAGGGGTTAACGGCTACACCTTC
size: -; D: -; J: TRBJ2-1; V: TRBV2; CDR3: CAIEKIVDEQFF; DNA: TGTGCCATTGAGAAGATAGTGGATGAGCAGTTCTTC
size: -; D: -; J: TRBJ1-2; V: TRBV28; CDR3: CASSLSGFDYGYTF; DNA: TGTGCCAGCAGTTTATCGGGGTTTGACTATGGCTACACCTTC
size: -; D: -; J: TRBJ2-7; V: TRBV7-9; CDR3: CASSSPRRSYEQYF; DNA: TGTGCCAGCAGCTCCCCCAGGCGCTCCTACGAGCAGTACTTC
size: -; D: -; J: TRBJ1-2; V: TRBV7-9; CDR3: CASSLVYRGYTF; DNA: TGTGCCAGCAGCTTAGTCTATCGCGGCTACACCTTC
size: -; D: TRBD2; J: TRBJ2-3; V: TRBV6-4; CDR3: CASSDSIRGGLDTQYF; DNA: TGTGCCAGCAGTGACTCGATACGGGGGGGCCTAGATACGCAGTATTTT
size: once; D: -; J: TRBJ1-1; V: TRBV5-1; CDR3: CASSYGTEAFF; DNA: TGCGCCAGCAGCTATGGGACTGAAGCTTTCTTT
size: -; D: -; J: TRBJ2-3; V: TRBV10-2; CDR3: CASRGVLVSTDTQYF; DNA: TGCGCCAGCCGAGGGGTTCTAGTTTCCACAGATACGCAGTATTTT
size: -; D: -; J: TRBJ2-7; V: TRBV13; CDR3: CASSPPGAAPSYEQYF; DNA: TGTGCCAGCAGCCCCCCTGGGGCGGCGCCCTCCTACGAGCAGTACTTC
size: -; D: -; J: TRBJ2-3; V: TRBV4-1; CDR3: CASSQEQGADTQYF; DNA: TGCGCCAGCAGCCAGGAACAGGGCGCAGATACGCAGTATTTT
size: -; D: -; J: TRBJ2-1; V: TRBV7-8; CDR3: CASSLGPPMGYNEQFF; DNA: TGTGCCAGCAGCTTAGGCCCTCCTATGGGGTACAATGAGCAGTTCTTC
size: -; D: -; J: TRBJ2-5; V: TRBV7-6; CDR3: CASSLVGAVSEETQYF; DNA: TGTGCCAGCAGCTTAGTCGGAGCGGTTTCCGAAGAGACCCAGTACTTC
size: -; D: -; J: TRBJ2-2; V: TRBV11-2; CDR3: CASSPLGGLPGGTGELFF; DNA: TGTGCCAGCAGCCCCCTGGGGGGGCTCCCGGGAGGCACCGGGGAGCTGTTTTTT
size: -; D: -; J: TRBJ1-1; V: TRBV7-8; CDR3: CASSLFDSGMPEAFF; DNA: TGTGCCAGCAGCTTATTTGACTCAGGGATGCCTGAAGCTTTCTTT
size: -; D: -; J: TRBJ2-7; V: TRBV6-1; CDR3: CASNTQTVSYEQYF; DNA: TGTGCCAGCAATACACAGACCGTCTCCTACGAGCAGTACTTC
size: -; D: TRBD1; J: TRBJ1-4; V: TRBV15; CDR3: CATSRGDRGSGNEKLFF; DNA: TGTGCCACCAGCAGGGGGGACAGGGGAAGTGGTAATGAAAAACTGTTTTTT
size: -; D: -; J: TRBJ2-7; V: TRBV5-6; CDR3: CASSLGGADLPLYYEQYF; DNA: TGTGCCAGCAGCTTGGGTGGAGCGGACCTACCCCTTTACTACGAGCAGTACTTC
size: -; D: -; J: TRBJ2-7; V: TRBV27; CDR3: CASSLAGVNEQYF; DNA: TGTGCCAGCAGTTTAGCTGGGGTCAACGAGCAGTACTTC
size: -; D: -; J: TRBJ2-2; V: TRBV15; CDR3: CATSSLIGTGELFF; DNA: TGTGCCACCAGCAGTCTGATAGGCACCGGGGAGCTGTTTTTT
size: few; D: -; J: TRBJ2-1; V: TRBV7-9; CDR3: CASSLTTPQRNNEQFF; DNA: TGTGCCAGCAGCCTAACGACTCCCCAAAGGAACAATGAGCAGTTCTTC
size: -; D: TRBD1; J: TRBJ2-2; V: TRBV29-1; CDR3: CSVDRDTGELFF; DNA: TGCAGCGTCGACAGGGACACCGGGGAGCTGTTTTTT
size: -; D: -; J: TRBJ2-2; V: TRBV19; CDR3: CASRSWTENTGELFF; DNA: TGTGCCAGTAGAAGTTGGACGGAGAACACCGGGGAGCTGTTTTTT
size: -; D: -; J: TRBJ2-1; V: TRBV6-6; CDR3: CASSYWTDNEQFF; DNA: TGTGCCAGCAGTTACTGGACTGATAATGAGCAGTTCTTC
size: -; D: TRBD1; J: TRBJ2-1; V: TRBV14; CDR3: CASSRMQGAYNEQFF; DNA: TGTGCCAGCAGCCGGATGCAGGGGGCGTACAATGAGCAGTTCTTC